The clone carrying this TCR beta chain was found a few times. The data were taken from a study of blood T cell repertoires in COVID-19. Original processing notes: Nucleated cell number was recorded as an estimate derived from reference gene primer amplification. Sequenced by immunoSEQ multiplex PCR; TCRdb stores in-frame clones only, minus some. Clonal size and the V and J genes are those of that table, whereas D and trimming came from the DNA. The sample consists of roughly 250,000 clones, almost 85% of them appearing once. CDR3 length: 15 residues. Trimming took 5 bases from V and 7 from J; bases not matched to a gene: 7. From germline, CDR1 is SGHTA and CDR2 FQGTGA.

The chain uses TRBV7-3 and TRBJ1-6; 8 bases align to TRBD1. Sequenced material: peripheral blood. This clonotype originated in an elderly woman with acute or convalescent COVID-19. CDR3 coding DNA: TGTGCCAGCAGCCTTGACAGGGGTGGGAATTCACCCCTCCACTTT. Protein sequence: CASSLDRGGNSPLHF.